This TCR beta chain emerged from a study of cytomegalovirus exposure and HLA in healthy donors. CDR1 MGHRA and CDR2 YSYEKL come from the germline V gene. The CDR3 sequence is 15 residues long. V lost 1 base, J lost 3 bases, and 12 bases lay in between. Both 60 Vbeta primers and 13 Jbeta primers went into the PCR. Produced via immunoSEQ multiplex PCR; TCRdb's table is partial and in-frame only. This table holds around 78,000 clones, 80% found once. Sequencing was performed on PBMCs. This clonotype originated in a male donor in good health and CMV-seronegative. The rearrangement uses TRBV4-1 and TRBJ2-5; no clear D. The CDR3 here is CASSQVRSGEETQYF. DNA for the CDR3: TGCGCCAGCAGCCAAGTACGGTCCGGAGAAGAGACCCAGTACTTC.